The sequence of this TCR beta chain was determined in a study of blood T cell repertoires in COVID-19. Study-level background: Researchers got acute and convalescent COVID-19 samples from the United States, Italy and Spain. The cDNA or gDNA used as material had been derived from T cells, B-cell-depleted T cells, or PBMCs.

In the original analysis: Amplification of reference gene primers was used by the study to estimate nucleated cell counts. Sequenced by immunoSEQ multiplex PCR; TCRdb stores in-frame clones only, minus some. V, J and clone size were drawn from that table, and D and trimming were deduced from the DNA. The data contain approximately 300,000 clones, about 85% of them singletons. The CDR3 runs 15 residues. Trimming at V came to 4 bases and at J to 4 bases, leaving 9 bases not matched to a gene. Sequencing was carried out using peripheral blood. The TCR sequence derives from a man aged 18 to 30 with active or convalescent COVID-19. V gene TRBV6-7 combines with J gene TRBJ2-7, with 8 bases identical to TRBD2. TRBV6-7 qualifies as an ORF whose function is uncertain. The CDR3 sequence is CASSSHGGAGYEQYF. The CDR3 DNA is TGTGCCAGCAGTTCCCACGGGGGGGCCGGTTACGAGCAGTACTTC.